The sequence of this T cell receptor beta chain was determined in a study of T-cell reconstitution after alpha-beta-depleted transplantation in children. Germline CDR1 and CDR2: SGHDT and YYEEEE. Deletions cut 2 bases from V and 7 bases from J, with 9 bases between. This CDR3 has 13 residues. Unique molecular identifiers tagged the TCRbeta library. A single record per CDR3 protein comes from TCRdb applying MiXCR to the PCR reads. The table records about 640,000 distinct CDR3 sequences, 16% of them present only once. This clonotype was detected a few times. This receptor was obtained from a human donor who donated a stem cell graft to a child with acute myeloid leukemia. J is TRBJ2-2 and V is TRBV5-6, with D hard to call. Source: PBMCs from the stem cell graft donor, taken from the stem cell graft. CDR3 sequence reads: CASSFPAGGELFF. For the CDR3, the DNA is TGTGCCAGCAGCTTCCCGGCCGGCGGGGAGCTGTTTTTT.